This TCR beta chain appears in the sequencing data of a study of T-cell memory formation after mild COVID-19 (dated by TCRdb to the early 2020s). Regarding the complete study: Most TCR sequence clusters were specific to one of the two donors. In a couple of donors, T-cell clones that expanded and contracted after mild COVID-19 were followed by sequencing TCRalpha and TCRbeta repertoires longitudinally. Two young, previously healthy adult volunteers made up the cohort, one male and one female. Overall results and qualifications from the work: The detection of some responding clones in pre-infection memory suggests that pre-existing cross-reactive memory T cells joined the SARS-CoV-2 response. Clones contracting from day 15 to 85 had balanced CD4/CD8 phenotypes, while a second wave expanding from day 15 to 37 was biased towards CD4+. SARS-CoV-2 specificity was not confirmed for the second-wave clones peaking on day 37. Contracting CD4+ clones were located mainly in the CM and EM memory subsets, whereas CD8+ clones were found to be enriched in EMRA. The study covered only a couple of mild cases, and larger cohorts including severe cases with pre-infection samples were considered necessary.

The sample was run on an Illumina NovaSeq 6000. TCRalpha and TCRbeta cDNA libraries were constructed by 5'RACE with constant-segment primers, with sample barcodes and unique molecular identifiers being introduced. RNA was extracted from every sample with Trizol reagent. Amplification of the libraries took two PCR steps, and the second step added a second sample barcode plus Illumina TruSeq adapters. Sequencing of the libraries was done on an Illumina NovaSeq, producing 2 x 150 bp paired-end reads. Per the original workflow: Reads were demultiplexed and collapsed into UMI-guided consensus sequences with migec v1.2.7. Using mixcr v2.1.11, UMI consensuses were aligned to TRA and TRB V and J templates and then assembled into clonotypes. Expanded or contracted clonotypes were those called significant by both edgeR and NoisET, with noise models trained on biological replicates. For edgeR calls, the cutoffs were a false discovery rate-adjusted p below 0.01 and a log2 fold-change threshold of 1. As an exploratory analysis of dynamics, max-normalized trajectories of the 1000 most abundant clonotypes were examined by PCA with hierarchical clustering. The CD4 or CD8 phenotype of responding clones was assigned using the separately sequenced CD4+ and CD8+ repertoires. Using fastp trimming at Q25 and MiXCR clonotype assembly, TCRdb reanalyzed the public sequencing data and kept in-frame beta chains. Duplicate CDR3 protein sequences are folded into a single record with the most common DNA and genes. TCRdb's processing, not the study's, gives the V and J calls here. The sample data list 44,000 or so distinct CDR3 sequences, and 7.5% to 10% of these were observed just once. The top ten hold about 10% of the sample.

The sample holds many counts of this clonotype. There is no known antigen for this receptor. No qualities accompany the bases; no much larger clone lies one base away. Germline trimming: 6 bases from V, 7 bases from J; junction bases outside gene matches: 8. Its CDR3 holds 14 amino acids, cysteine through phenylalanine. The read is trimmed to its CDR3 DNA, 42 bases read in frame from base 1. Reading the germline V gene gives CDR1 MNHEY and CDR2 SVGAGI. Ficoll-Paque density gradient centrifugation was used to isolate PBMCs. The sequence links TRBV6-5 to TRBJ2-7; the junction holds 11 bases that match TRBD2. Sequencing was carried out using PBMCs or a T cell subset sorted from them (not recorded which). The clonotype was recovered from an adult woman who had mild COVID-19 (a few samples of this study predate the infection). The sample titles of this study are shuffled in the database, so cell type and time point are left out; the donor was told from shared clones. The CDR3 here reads CASSLLAGDGEQYF. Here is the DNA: TGTGCCAGCAGCCTACTAGCGGGAGATGGGGAGCAGTACTTC.